The 8 T cell receptor beta chains given below trace back to one sample, sequenced in a study of shared clonotypes between healthy human individuals. TCRdb keeps only in-frame clones here, not all; method: immunoSEQ multiplex PCR. The table records approximately 530,000 clones, 90% to 96% of them present only once. Source material: naive CD4+ T cells sorted from blood. Subset described: CD45RA+ positively selected. These receptor sequences come from a woman younger than 45 in good health.

The V gene is TRBV14, the J gene TRBJ2-2, with 7 bases lining up with TRBD2. Germline-derived CDR1 and CDR2 are SGHDN and FVKESK. With 2 bases clipped from V and 4 bases from J, the junction kept 4 bases outside the gene matches. The CDR3 has 15 residues. CDR3 residues: CASSQYGRITGELFF. CDR3 DNA sequence: TGTGCCAGCAGCCAATACGGGAGGATCACCGGGGAGCTGTTTTTT.

V usage is TRBV2 and J usage is TRBJ2-5; TRBD1 agrees at 7 bases. CDR1 is SNHLY, CDR2 FYNNEI, per germline. The CDR3 covers 15 residues. The J segment lost 3 bases and the V segment lost 2 bases, leaving 6 bases of the junction unmatched. Here the CDR3 reads CASSEPDRAKETQYF. The CDR3, as DNA: TGTGCCAGCAGTGAACCCGACAGGGCAAAAGAGACCCAGTACTTC.

The chain carries TRBV10-3 and TRBJ2-1, with TRBD2 identical over 8 bases. The CDR3 extends over 15 amino acids. CDR1 and CDR2 from the germline V gene are ENHRY and SYGVKD. J gave up 7 bases and V 2 bases, and 7 bases lay outside the gene matches. The CDR3 DNA reads as TGTGCCATCAGTGAGGGCGGGAGGCCGGGGAATGAGCAGTTCTTC. Residues: CAISEGGRPGNEQFF.

This chain joins TRBV5-4 and TRBJ2-1; TRBD1 matches 7 bases. V shed 4 bases, J shed 0 bases, and the junction held 4 bases outside the gene matches. The CDR3 totals 15 residues. Per the germline V gene, CDR1 is SGHNT and CDR2 is YYREEE (reference sequence). The chain's CDR3 is CASSQDRSSYNEQFF. The DNA for the CDR3 is TGTGCCAGCAGCCAGGACAGGAGCTCCTACAATGAGCAGTTCTTC.

This sequence joins TRBV4-2 and TRBJ2-1; D possibly corresponds to TRBD1 (5 bases). Germline V CDR1 and CDR2: LGHNA, YNFKEQ. V shed 0 bases and J shed 2 bases, with 14 bases lying between them. This CDR3 has 17 residues. This CDR3 is CASSQEQVPFTYNEQFF. CDR3 nucleotides: TGTGCCAGCAGCCAAGAACAGGTCCCATTCACCTACAATGAGCAGTTCTTC.

J is TRBJ1-2 and V is TRBV7-9; D unclear. CDR1 and CDR2 from the germline V gene are SEHNR and FQNEAQ (reference sequence). CDR3 length: 13 residues. Trimming stripped 5 bases from V and 7 bases from J, with 14 bases between. This CDR3 reads CASSDGKPSGYTF. The CDR3, as DNA: TGTGCCAGCAGCGACGGAAAGCCCAGTGGCTACACCTTC.

Here the CDR3 DNA reads TGCGCCAGCAGCTTGGGCCCCGGGACTAGTGCCGAGCAGTACTTC. Protein: CASSLGPGTSAEQYF. The chain has TRBV5-1 and TRBJ2-7, with 8 bases matching TRBD2. The CDR3 has 15 amino acids. CDR1 and CDR2 from the germline V gene are SGHRS and YFSETQ. The ends lost 0 bases at V and 6 bases at J; junction bases unmatched: 8.

The V gene is TRBV11-2, the J gene TRBJ2-7, with D perhaps TRBD2 (5 bases). The germline V and J ends were trimmed by 0 bases and 3 bases, with 12 bases remaining between them. Germline CDR1 reads SGHAT; CDR2 reads FQNNGV. The CDR3 covers 15 residues. The CDR3 nucleotides read TGTGCCAGCAGCTTAGAAGGCGGGCCGCTCTACGAGCAGTACTTC. Residues: CASSLEGGPLYEQYF.